Presented here are 9 T cell receptor beta chains from one specimen sequenced in a study of cytomegalovirus exposure and HLA in healthy donors. Amplification used 60 Vbeta primers and 13 Jbeta primers. Clones were sequenced by immunoSEQ multiplex PCR, and TCRdb holds only the in-frame ones, with some missing. The repertoire holds approximately 170,000 clones, with 60% to 85% as singletons. Material: PBMCs. These receptors all stem from a woman younger than 35 in good health and CMV-seronegative.

The V and J genes are TRBV6-6 and TRBJ1-4; D gene uncertain. The CDR3 length is 11 residues. Trimming shortened V by 10 bases and J by 7 bases, and 10 bases separated the two germline ends. Germline V CDR1 and CDR2: MNHNY, SVGAGI (reference sequence). The CDR3 loop reads CATRGIEKLFF. CDR3 nucleotide sequence: TGTGCCACCCGCGGCATTGAAAAACTGTTTTTT.

This sequence joins TRBV7-9 and TRBJ1-5, with D uncertain. The germline V gene encodes CDR1 SEHNR and CDR2 FQNEAQ (reference sequence). Trimming cost V 5 bases and J 1 base, with 15 bases left between them. The CDR3 contains 16 residues. CDR3 region: CASSQEVGTSNQPQHF. The CDR3 DNA follows: TGTGCCAGCAGCCAAGAGGTGGGTACAAGCAATCAGCCCCAGCATTTT. The variable domain in full, with the rest retrieved from reference TRBV7-9 and TRBJ1-5, is DTGVSQNPRHKITKRGQNVTFRCDPISEHNRLYWYRQTLGQGPEFLTYFQNEAQLEKSRLLSDRFSAERPKGSFSTLEIQRTEQGDSAMYLCASSQEVGTSNQPQHFGDGTRLSIL.

The chain joins TRBV28 to TRBJ2-2, with TRBD2 matching 7 bases. V was pared by 9 bases and J by 3 bases, with 7 bases of the junction left unmatched. CDR3 size: 14 residues. The germline V gene encodes CDR1 MDHEN and CDR2 SYDVKM. This CDR3 reads CASLPGGDTGELFF. CDR3 DNA sequence: TGTGCCAGTCTCCCGGGGGGAGACACCGGGGAGCTGTTTTTT.

V and J are TRBV5-6 and TRBJ1-4, with D perhaps TRBD1 (5 bases). Germline V gene lookup returns CDR1 SGHDT and CDR2 YYEEEE. V was pared by 2 bases and J by 10 bases, with 27 bases between. There are 18 residues in the CDR3. In DNA, the CDR3 is TGTGCCAGCAGCTTCGGTTGGCAGGGCGATCTTCGGATGGGAAAACTGTTTTTT. Translating gives CASSFGWQGDLRMGKLFF.

This clone was detected only a few times. The chain has TRBV6-7 and TRBJ2-5, with D possibly TRBD1 on 6 matching bases. The J call is doubtful: the DNA matches TRBJ2-7 better. TRBV6-7 counts as an open reading frame of uncertain function. CDR3 length equals 15 residues. CDR3: CASSRPRDISYEQYF. The CDR3 DNA is TGTGCCAGCAGCCGCCCCCGGGACATCTCCTACGAGCAGTACTTC.

The gene calls are TRBV29-1 and TRBJ1-4, with 12 positions matching TRBD1. V trimming: 7 bases; J trimming: 4 bases; junction bases outside the gene matches: 10. Germline lookup yields CDR1 SQVTM and CDR2 ANQGSEA. The CDR3 extends over 16 amino acids. The CDR3 region is CSAGGTGGSGNEKLFF. CDR3 in DNA: TGCAGCGCCGGGGGGACAGGGGGCTCGGGTAATGAAAAACTGTTTTTT.

V gene TRBV9 combines with J gene TRBJ2-2; D gene ambiguous. CDR3 size: 14 residues. Germline values: CDR1 SGDLS, CDR2 YYNGEE. Trimming removed 3 bases from V and 1 base from J, with 7 bases in between. The CDR3 nucleotides are TGTGCCAGCAGCGCCGACATGAACACCGGGGAGCTGTTTTTT. Protein product: CASSADMNTGELFF. Drawing the rest from reference TRBV9 and TRBJ2-2, the complete variable domain is DSGVTQTPKHLITATGQRVTLRCSPRSGDLSVYWYQQSLDQGLQFLIQYYNGEERAKGNILERFSAQQFPDLHSELNLSSLELGDSALYFCASSADMNTGELFFGEGSRLTVL.

The chain uses TRBV27 and TRBJ2-5, with 12 positions matching TRBD2. This CDR3 is 14 amino acids long. Germline loops: CDR1 MNHEY, CDR2 SMNVEV (reference sequence). V was pared by 5 bases and J by 11 bases, with 9 bases of the junction left unmatched. The CDR3 nucleotides read TGTGCCAGCAGTCCGGGACTAGCGGGCGGTGAGCAGTACTTC. It codes for CASSPGLAGGEQYF.

This chain uses TRBV7-9 with TRBJ1-3, with D possibly TRBD1 on 6 matching bases. CDR1 and CDR2 (germline): SEHNR, FQNEAQ (reference sequence). This CDR3 contains 16 residues. The V end lost 4 bases, the J end lost 4 bases, and 17 bases lay between the germline ends. CDR3 nucleotides: TGTGCCAGCAGCTCCCGGGACGCAGGGGACGGAAACACCATATATTTT. Encoded protein: CASSSRDAGDGNTIYF.